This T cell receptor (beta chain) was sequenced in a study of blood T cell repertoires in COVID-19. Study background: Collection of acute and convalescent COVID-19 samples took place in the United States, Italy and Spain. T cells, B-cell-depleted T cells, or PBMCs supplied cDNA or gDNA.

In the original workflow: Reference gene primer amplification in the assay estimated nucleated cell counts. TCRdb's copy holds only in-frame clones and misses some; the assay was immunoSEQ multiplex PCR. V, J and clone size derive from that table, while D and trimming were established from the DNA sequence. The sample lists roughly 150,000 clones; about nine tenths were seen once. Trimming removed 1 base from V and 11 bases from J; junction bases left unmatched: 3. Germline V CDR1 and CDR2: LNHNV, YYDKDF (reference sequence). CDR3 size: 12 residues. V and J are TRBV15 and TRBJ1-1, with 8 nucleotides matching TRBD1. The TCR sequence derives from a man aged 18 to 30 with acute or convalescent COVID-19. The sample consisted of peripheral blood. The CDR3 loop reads CATSRADRGAFF. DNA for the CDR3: TGTGCCACCAGCAGAGCAGACAGGGGCGCTTTCTTT. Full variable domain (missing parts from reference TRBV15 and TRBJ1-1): DAMVIQNPRYQVTQFGKPVTLSCSQTLNHNVMYWYQQKSSQAPKLLFHYYDKDFNNEADTPDNFQSRRPNTSFCFLDIRSPGLGDTAMYLCATSRADRGAFFGQGTRLTVV.